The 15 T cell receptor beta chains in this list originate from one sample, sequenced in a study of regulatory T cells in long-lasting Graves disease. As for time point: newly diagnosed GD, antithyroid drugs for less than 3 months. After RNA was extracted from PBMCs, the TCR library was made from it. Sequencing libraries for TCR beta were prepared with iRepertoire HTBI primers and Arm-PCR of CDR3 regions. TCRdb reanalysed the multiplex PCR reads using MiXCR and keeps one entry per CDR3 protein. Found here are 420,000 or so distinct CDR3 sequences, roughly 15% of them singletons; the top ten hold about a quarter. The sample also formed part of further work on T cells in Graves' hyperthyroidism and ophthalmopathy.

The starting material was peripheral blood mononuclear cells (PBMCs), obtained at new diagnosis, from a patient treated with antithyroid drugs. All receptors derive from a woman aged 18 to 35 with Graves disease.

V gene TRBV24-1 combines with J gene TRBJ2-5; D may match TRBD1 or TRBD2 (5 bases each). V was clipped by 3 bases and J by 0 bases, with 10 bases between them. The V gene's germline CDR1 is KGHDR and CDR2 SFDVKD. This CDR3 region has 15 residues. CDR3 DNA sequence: TGTGCCACCAGTGATGCCGGGACGTACCAAGAGACCCAGTACTTC. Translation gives CATSDAGTYQETQYF.

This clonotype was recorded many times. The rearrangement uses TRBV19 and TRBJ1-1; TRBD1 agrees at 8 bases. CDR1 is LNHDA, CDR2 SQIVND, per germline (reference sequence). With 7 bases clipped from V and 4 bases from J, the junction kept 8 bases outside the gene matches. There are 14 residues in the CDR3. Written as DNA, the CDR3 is TGTGCCAGTAAGACAAGGGACAGGAGCACTGAAGCTTTCTTT. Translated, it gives CASKTRDRSTEAFF.

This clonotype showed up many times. CDR3 DNA: TGTGCCAGCAGTGACACCGGGCCGCTCAACACTGAAGCTTTCTTT. This gives the protein CASSDTGPLNTEAFF. The J gene is TRBJ1-1, the V gene TRBV6-1; D remains ambiguous. The CDR3 is 15 amino acids. Trimming pared 3 bases from V and 2 bases from J, leaving 13 bases between. Germline values: CDR1 MNHNS, CDR2 SASEGT.

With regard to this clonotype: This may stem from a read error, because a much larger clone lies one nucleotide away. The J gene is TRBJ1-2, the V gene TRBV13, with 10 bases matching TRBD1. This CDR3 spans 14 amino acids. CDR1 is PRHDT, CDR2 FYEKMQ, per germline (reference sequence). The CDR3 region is CASSSDRGAYVYTF. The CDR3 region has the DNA TGTGCCAGCAGCTCGGACAGGGGGGCCTATGTCTACACCTTC.

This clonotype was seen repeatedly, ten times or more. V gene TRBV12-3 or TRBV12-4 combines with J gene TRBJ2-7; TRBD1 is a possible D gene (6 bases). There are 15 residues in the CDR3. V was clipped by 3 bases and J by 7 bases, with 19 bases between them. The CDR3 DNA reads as TGTGCCAGCAGTTTCTCGAATCTGGGGGCACGAGAGCAGTACTTC. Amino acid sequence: CASSFSNLGAREQYF.

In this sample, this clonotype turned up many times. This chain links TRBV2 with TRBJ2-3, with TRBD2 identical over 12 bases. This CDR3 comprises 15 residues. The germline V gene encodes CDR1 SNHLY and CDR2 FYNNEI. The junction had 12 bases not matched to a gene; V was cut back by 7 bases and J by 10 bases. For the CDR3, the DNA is TGTGCCAGCAATTTCGGACTAGCGGGATCCGTATCGCAGTATTTT. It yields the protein CASNFGLAGSVSQYF. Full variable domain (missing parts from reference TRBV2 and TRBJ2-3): EPEVTQTPSHQVTQMGQEVILRCVPISNHLYFYWYRQILGQKVEFLVSFYNNEISEKSEIFDDQFSVERPDGSNFTLKIRSTKLEDSAMYFCASNFGLAGSVSQYFGPGTRLTVL.

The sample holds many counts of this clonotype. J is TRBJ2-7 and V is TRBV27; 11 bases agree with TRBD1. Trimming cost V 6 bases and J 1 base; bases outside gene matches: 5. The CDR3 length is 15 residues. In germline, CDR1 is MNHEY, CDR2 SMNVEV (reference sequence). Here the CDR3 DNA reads TGTGCCAGCAGGCGGGGGACAGGGGGTTCCTACGAGCAGTACTTC. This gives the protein CASRRGTGGSYEQYF.

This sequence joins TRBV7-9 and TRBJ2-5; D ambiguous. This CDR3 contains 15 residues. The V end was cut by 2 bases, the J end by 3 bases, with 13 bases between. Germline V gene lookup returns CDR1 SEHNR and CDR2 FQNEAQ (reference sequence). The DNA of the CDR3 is TGTGCCAGCAGCTTACGAGGTGCCTCCGAAGAGACCCAGTACTTC. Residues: CASSLRGASEETQYF.

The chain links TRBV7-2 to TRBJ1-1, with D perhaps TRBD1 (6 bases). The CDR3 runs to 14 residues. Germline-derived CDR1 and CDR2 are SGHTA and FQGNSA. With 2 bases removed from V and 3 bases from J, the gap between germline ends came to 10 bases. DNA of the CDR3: TGTGCCAGCAGCTTAACAGGGTTTGACACTGAAGCTTTCTTT. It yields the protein CASSLTGFDTEAFF.

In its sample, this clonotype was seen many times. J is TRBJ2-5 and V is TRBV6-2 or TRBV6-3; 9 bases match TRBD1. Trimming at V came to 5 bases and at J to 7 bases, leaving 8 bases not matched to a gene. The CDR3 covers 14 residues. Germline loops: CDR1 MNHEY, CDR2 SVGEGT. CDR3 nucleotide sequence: TGTGCCAGCAGTCGCACAGGGGGCATCGCGACCCAGTACTTC. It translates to CASSRTGGIATQYF.

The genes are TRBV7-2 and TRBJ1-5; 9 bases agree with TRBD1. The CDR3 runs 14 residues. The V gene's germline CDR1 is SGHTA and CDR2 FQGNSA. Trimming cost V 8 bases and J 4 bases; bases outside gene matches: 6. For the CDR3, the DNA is TGTGCCAGCCAACCCGGGACAGGGAATCAGCCCCAGCATTTT. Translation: CASQPGTGNQPQHF.

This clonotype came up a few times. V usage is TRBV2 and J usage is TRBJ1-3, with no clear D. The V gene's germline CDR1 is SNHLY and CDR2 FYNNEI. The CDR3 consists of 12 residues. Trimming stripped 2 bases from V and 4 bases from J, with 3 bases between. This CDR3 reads CASSEQGNTIYF. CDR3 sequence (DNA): TGTGCCAGCAGTGAACAGGGAAACACCATATATTTT.

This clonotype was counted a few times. The CDR3 DNA sequence: TGTGCCAGCAGCTTTAGCGGGAGGGCTCAAGGGTACGAGCAGTACTTC. It specifies CASSFSGRAQGYEQYF. The chain combines TRBV7-2 with TRBJ2-7; 11 bases align to TRBD2. The trim removed 3 bases at V and 4 bases at J, leaving 8 bases unmatched. CDR3 length: 16 amino acids. Germline V gene lookup returns CDR1 SGHTA and CDR2 FQGNSA.

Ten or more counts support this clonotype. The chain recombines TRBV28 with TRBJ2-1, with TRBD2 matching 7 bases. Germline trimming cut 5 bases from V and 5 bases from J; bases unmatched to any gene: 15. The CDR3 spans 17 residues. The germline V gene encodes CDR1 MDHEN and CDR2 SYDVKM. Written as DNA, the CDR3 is TGTGCCAGCAGTCTAGCCCGGGACTACCGAATAAACAATGAGCAGTTCTTC. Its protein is CASSLARDYRINNEQFF.

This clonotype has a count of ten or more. The DNA of the CDR3 is TGTGCCAGCAGCACTTCTCTTCGGACAGGGGGAGTTGAGCAGTACTTC. It codes for CASSTSLRTGGVEQYF. V is TRBV7-2 and J is TRBJ2-7, with 10 positions matching TRBD1. With 5 bases clipped from V and 7 bases from J, the junction kept 14 bases outside the gene matches. The length of the CDR3 is 16 residues. Germline assignment: CDR1 SGHTA and CDR2 FQGNSA.